The present TCR beta chain was sequenced within a study of blood T cell repertoires in COVID-19 (dated by TCRdb to 2020 to 2022). Regarding the complete study: Collaborator samples came from the United States, Italy and Spain and covered acute and convalescent phases of COVID-19. The dataset comprised deeply sampled blood TCRbeta repertoires from subjects exposed to, actively infected with, or recovered from COVID-19. Samples came from the ongoing ImmuneRACE study (first 160 participants) plus 1,254 subjects from 6 global collaborators. The repertoires were made available in a free public database intended to serve as a resource for research on the immune response to SARS-CoV-2. The material from the prospective study consisted of cDNA or gDNA derived from T cells, B-cell-depleted T cells, or PBMCs. A de-identified subject ID, COVID-19 status, age in years and sex were almost always included in the sample metadata. Where available, HLA class I and class II types were obtained from metadata supplied by the sample provider rather than from assay-based typing.

On the study overall, not on this receptor specifically: How much clinical and demographic metadata was included differed by source and by participant, and the metadata was provided uncurated.

Participants in the prospective study were aged roughly 18 to 100 years, lived in 20 to 25 United States geographic areas, and enrolled through a virtual design. Cohort assignment in the prospective study relied on participant-reported clinical history from a screening survey and a study questionnaire. For ImmuneRACE Cohort 3, a participant was defined as recovered based on two consecutive negative NP/OP PCR tests, clearance by a healthcare professional, or resolution of symptoms. In the prospective study, whole blood, serum and a nasopharyngeal or oropharyngeal swab were collected from each participant by mobile phlebotomists. Prospective study participants could optionally give additional blood draws and questionnaires over a roughly two-month period. Before DNA extraction, prospective study blood samples were shipped either frozen or at room temperature. TCRbeta CDR3 regions were amplified from genomic DNA using the immunoSEQ Assay, a bias-controlled multiplex PCR. From the authors' description of their analysis: Within the assay, amplification of reference gene primers was used to estimate how many nucleated cells each sample contained. To quantify the absolute abundance of each unique TCRbeta CDR3 rearrangement, sequence reads were collapsed and filtered. For each sample, productive Simpson clonality was calculated as the square root of Simpson's diversity index over productive rearrangements. In its TCRdb copy, this immuneACCESS table keeps in-frame sequences only and misses some clones. Where compared with another copy, unresolved V genes explain less than half of these, and the others have no known cause. V, J and clone size reflect that table, while D and trimming were determined from the DNA. The sample contains over 120,000 clones, roughly four fifths of them found a single time. Under 9.5% of the sample is taken by the ten largest.

The CDR3 runs 15 amino acids, cysteine and phenylalanine included. This entry keeps only the CDR3 DNA: 45 bases, framed from base 1. The junction carries 12 bases between V and J, which are trimmed by 4 bases and 0 bases respectively. Reading the germline V gene gives CDR1 SNHLY and CDR2 FYNNEI. The sample holds a few counts of this clone. Its cognate antigen has yet to be identified. One base away there is no much larger clone; base qualities are not given. This TCR was sampled from a man aged 45-65 years who had recovered from COVID-19. Source material: PBMCs or T cells enriched from blood (not recorded which). The chain is assembled from TRBV2 and TRBJ1-2, with the D gene call left open. The sequenced DNA is TGTGCCAGCAGTGGACGCTTAGACACTAACTATGGCTACACCTTC. Its amino acids are CASSGRLDTNYGYTF.